Each of the 29 T cell receptor beta chains below was sequenced from the same sample in a study of blood T cell repertoires in COVID-19. The assay was immunoSEQ multiplex PCR, and TCRdb's table has in-frame clones only and misses some. The sample carries about 250,000 clones, around 86% recorded once. The sample comprised peripheral blood. These receptors were taken from a woman in her thirties with active or convalescent COVID-19.

The J gene is TRBJ2-1, the V gene TRBV7-3, with D maybe TRBD1 (8 bases). The V gene's germline CDR1 is SGHTA and CDR2 FQGTGA. The CDR3 is 14 residues long. V lost 5 bases and J 11 bases, leaving 19 bases between the germline ends. The DNA of the CDR3 is TGTGCCAGCAGCCTATTAGGACAGGGAGGGAAGCAGTTCTTC. It encodes CASSLLGQGGKQFF.

The CDR3 DNA is TGCGCCAGCAAAGACAGGTCCTCTAGCACAGATACGCAGTATTTT. Its translation is CASKDRSSSTDTQYF. J is TRBJ2-3 and V is TRBV5-1; TRBD1 might be the D (6 bases). The CDR3 contains 15 residues. The V gene's germline CDR1 is SGHRS and CDR2 YFSETQ. V lost 6 bases and J lost 0, with 14 bases in between.

The chain combines TRBV5-4 with TRBJ2-5, with 8 bases that match TRBD2. CDR3 length equals 13 residues. CDR1 SGHNT and CDR2 YYREEE come from the germline V gene (reference sequence). With 3 bases clipped from V and 5 bases from J, the junction kept 3 bases outside the gene matches. The CDR3 sequence: CASSSGGPETQYF. CDR3 coding DNA: TGTGCCAGCAGCTCGGGGGGGCCTGAGACCCAGTACTTC. The full variable domain, completed using reference TRBV5-4 and TRBJ2-5, is ETGVTQSPTHLIKTRGQQVTLRCSSQSGHNTVSWYQQALGQGPQFIFQYYREEENGRGNFPPRFSGLQFPNYSSELNVNALELDDSALYLCASSSGGPETQYFGPGTRLLVL.

The rearrangement uses TRBV7-9 and TRBJ2-2; possible D gene TRBD2, 5 bases. With 5 bases removed from V and 3 bases from J, the gap between germline ends came to 10 bases. This CDR3 spans 14 amino acids. Germline values: CDR1 SEHNR, CDR2 FQNEAQ (reference sequence). CDR3 bases: TGTGCCAGCAGCCCCGGACTCGACACCGGGGAGCTGTTTTTT. Translated, it gives CASSPGLDTGELFF.

This chain joins TRBV13 and TRBJ2-3, with 8 bases identical to TRBD1. With 3 bases clipped from V and 6 bases from J, the junction kept 17 bases outside the gene matches. The length of the CDR3 is 18 residues. Germline V gives CDR1 PRHDT, CDR2 FYEKMQ (reference sequence). CDR3 loop: CASSFNSPGQAPPDTQYF. CDR3 coding DNA: TGTGCCAGCAGCTTCAACAGTCCGGGACAGGCCCCACCCGATACGCAGTATTTT.

V gene TRBV12-3 or TRBV12-4 combines with J gene TRBJ2-3; D gene uncertain. This CDR3 is 13 amino acids long. The V end was cut by 3 bases, the J end by 3 bases, with 7 bases between. In nucleotides, the CDR3 is TGTGCCAGCAGTTTTGTCCGTACAGATACGCAGTATTTT. It is translated as CASSFVRTDTQYF.

The chain couples TRBV28 to TRBJ1-2; 7 bases match TRBD1. CDR1 MDHEN and CDR2 SYDVKM come from the germline V gene. The CDR3 is made up of 16 amino acids. The trim removed 2 bases at V and 5 bases at J, leaving 11 bases unmatched. The DNA for the CDR3 is TGTGCCAGCAGTTTAGCGGGACAGCAAAGGTTATATGGCTACACCTTC. It translates to CASSLAGQQRLYGYTF.

This chain joins TRBV28 and TRBJ1-2, with a tentative D call TRBD1 (6 bases). Trimming took 0 bases from V and 4 from J, leaving 12 bases between them. Per germline, CDR1 MDHEN and CDR2 SYDVKM. The CDR3 is 15 amino acids. CDR3 protein: CASSLWSADSYGYTF. Here the CDR3 DNA reads TGTGCCAGCAGTTTATGGTCCGCGGACAGCTATGGCTACACCTTC.

The V gene is TRBV2, the J gene TRBJ1-5; D unclear. The CDR3 consists of 14 residues. Trimming took off 1 base at V and 4 bases at J, with 8 bases between the two ends. Germline V lookup: CDR1 SNHLY, CDR2 FYNNEI. The CDR3 here is CASSEGRINQPQHF. CDR3 DNA sequence: TGTGCCAGCAGTGAAGGCAGGATTAATCAGCCCCAGCATTTT.

The J gene is TRBJ1-1, the V gene TRBV7-9; D gene uncertain. Trimming took off 5 bases at V and 4 bases at J, with 11 bases between the two ends. There are 13 residues in the CDR3. Germline values: CDR1 SEHNR, CDR2 FQNEAQ (reference sequence). This CDR3 is CASSRFSGTEAFF. The CDR3, as DNA: TGTGCCAGCAGCCGTTTCTCGGGCACTGAAGCTTTCTTT.

The chain carries TRBV15 and TRBJ2-2; D is perhaps TRBD2 (6 bases). The CDR3 covers 15 residues. The germline gives CDR1 LNHNV, CDR2 YYDKDF (reference sequence). V gave up 7 bases and J gave up 5 bases, with 17 bases separating them. The CDR3 region is CATTSGERYTGELFF. The DNA of the CDR3 is TGTGCCACCACCTCGGGGGAGCGGTATACCGGGGAGCTGTTTTTT.

The J gene is TRBJ1-2, the V gene TRBV18, with 7 bases aligning to TRBD1. Per the germline V gene, CDR1 is KGHSH and CDR2 is LQKENI. The length of the CDR3 is 14 residues. V lost 3 bases to trimming and J lost 4 bases; unmatched junction nucleotides: 5. CDR3 protein: CASSPTGNSYGYTF. Here the CDR3 DNA reads TGTGCCAGCTCACCGACAGGGAACTCCTATGGCTACACCTTC.

The chain combines TRBV5-1 with TRBJ2-5, with TRBD2 identical over 10 bases. Germline assignment: CDR1 SGHRS and CDR2 YFSETQ. The V gene end was trimmed by 4 bases and the J gene end by 2 bases; junction bases not matched to a gene: 8. The CDR3 runs to 16 residues. CDR3 sequence (DNA): TGCGCCAGCAGCAACCCCCGGACTAGCGGACAAGAGACCCAGTACTTC. Its protein is CASSNPRTSGQETQYF.

The chain joins TRBV29-1 to TRBJ2-1; D perhaps matches TRBD1 (5 bases). V gave up 4 bases and J gave up 3 bases, with 7 bases separating them. The CDR3 spans 12 residues. CDR1 is SQVTM and CDR2 is ANQGSEA in the germline V gene. CDR3 bases: TGCAGCGTTGGCACAGGCTACAATGAGCAGTTCTTC. Its protein is CSVGTGYNEQFF.

The chain carries TRBV19 and TRBJ1-1, with 8 bases fitting TRBD1. Trimming took 5 bases from V and 4 from J; bases not matched to a gene: 6. The germline gives CDR1 LNHDA, CDR2 SQIVND (reference sequence). CDR3 length: 14 residues. CDR3 protein: CASSAGGGSTEAFF. DNA for the CDR3: TGTGCCAGTAGTGCAGGGGGCGGGAGCACTGAAGCTTTCTTT. Using reference TRBV19 and TRBJ1-1 for the parts outside the CDR3, the full variable domain is DGGITQSPKYLFRKEGQNVTLSCEQNLNHDAMYWYRQDPGQGLRLIYYSQIVNDFQKGDIAEGYSVSREKKESFPLTVTSAQKNPTAFYLCASSAGGGSTEAFFGQGTRLTVV.

The chain is built from TRBV19 and TRBJ1-2; 8 positions agree with TRBD1. The V segment lost 4 bases and the J segment 4 bases; nucleotides outside the gene matches: 8. Germline CDR1 LNHDA, CDR2 SQIVND (reference sequence). The CDR3 runs 15 residues. This CDR3 reads CASSTPRGQVYGYTF. CDR3 sequence (DNA): TGTGCCAGTAGTACTCCAAGGGGACAGGTCTATGGCTACACCTTC.

This chain links TRBV13 with TRBJ2-1; 8 positions agree with TRBD1. V gave up 0 bases and J gave up 5 bases; unmatched junction bases: 3. Germline CDR1 reads PRHDT; CDR2 reads FYEKMQ (reference sequence). The CDR3 sequence is 15 residues long. The CDR3 DNA reads as TGTGCCAGCAGCTTAGGCCCGGGACAGGACAATGAGCAGTTCTTC. Translated: CASSLGPGQDNEQFF.

This clone has a single count. The rearrangement uses TRBV7-9 and TRBJ2-7; no reliable D call. V was pared by 6 bases and J by 0 bases, with 12 bases between. The germline V gene has CDR1 SEHNR and CDR2 FQNEAQ (reference sequence). This CDR3 region has 14 residues. This chain's CDR3 is CASSKQQNSYEQYF. In DNA form, the CDR3 reads TGTGCCAGCAGTAAACAGCAGAACTCCTACGAGCAGTACTTC.

The V gene is TRBV24-1, the J gene TRBJ1-5; TRBD1 is a possible D gene (5 bases). There are 14 residues in the CDR3. Trimming removed 5 bases at V and 6 bases at J, with 13 bases between. Germline V CDR1 and CDR2: KGHDR, SFDVKD. The CDR3, as DNA: TGTGCCACCAGTGCGATGGGGGAGGGTCAGCCCCAGCATTTT. It translates to CATSAMGEGQPQHF.

The rearrangement links TRBV7-9 to TRBJ2-7, with 7 positions matching TRBD1. CDR1 and CDR2 (germline): SEHNR, FQNEAQ (reference sequence). V trimming: 5 bases; J trimming: 7 bases; junction bases outside the gene matches: 17. The CDR3 length is 16 residues. The CDR3 spells CASSQVVGTGEREQYF. The CDR3 coding sequence is TGTGCCAGCAGCCAAGTTGTGGGTACAGGGGAGAGGGAGCAGTACTTC. Full variable domain (rest looked up from reference TRBV7-9 and TRBJ2-7): DTGVSQNPRHKITKRGQNVTFRCDPISEHNRLYWYRQTLGQGPEFLTYFQNEAQLEKSRLLSDRFSAERPKGSFSTLEIQRTEQGDSAMYLCASSQVVGTGEREQYFGPGTRLTVT.

The V and J genes are TRBV7-6 and TRBJ2-1; 7 nucleotides agree with TRBD2. The CDR3 has 18 amino acids. CDR1 SGHVS and CDR2 FNYEAQ come from the germline V gene. With V trimmed by 5 bases and J by 0 bases, 13 bases remained unmatched. The CDR3 reads CASSPVGGSISSYNEQFF. DNA of the CDR3: TGTGCCAGCAGCCCCGTCGGGGGGAGTATTAGCTCCTACAATGAGCAGTTCTTC.

The rearrangement links TRBV9 to TRBJ1-2; D is uncertain. The germline CDR1 and CDR2 sequences are SGDLS and YYNGEE. The CDR3 runs 15 residues. Trimming removed 0 bases at V and 6 bases at J, with 15 bases between. For the CDR3, the DNA is TGTGCCAGCAGCGTAGAGGTAGCCGGGAATGATGGCTACACCTTC. Protein product: CASSVEVAGNDGYTF.

The chain recombines TRBV7-9 with TRBJ1-1; D perhaps matches TRBD1 (5 bases). This CDR3 has 13 residues. Germline V lookup: CDR1 SEHNR, CDR2 FQNEAQ (reference sequence). The ends were cut back, 5 bases at V and 1 base at J, with 8 bases in the middle. The CDR3 protein is CASSPGGNTEAFF. CDR3 sequence (DNA): TGTGCCAGCAGCCCCGGGGGGAACACTGAAGCTTTCTTT.

This rearrangement joins TRBV2 to TRBJ2-2; 7 positions agree with TRBD1. In germline, CDR1 is SNHLY, CDR2 FYNNEI. The CDR3 is made up of 15 amino acids. Trimming cost V 6 bases and J 3 bases; bases outside gene matches: 7. CDR3 region: CASREQGIDTGELFF. The CDR3 coding sequence is TGTGCCAGCAGAGAACAGGGGATCGACACCGGGGAGCTGTTTTTT.

The genes are TRBV6-6 and TRBJ1-1; D unresolved. Germline lookup yields CDR1 MNHNY and CDR2 SVGAGI (reference sequence). The CDR3 extends over 13 amino acids. V gave up 4 bases and J gave up 4 bases, with 10 bases separating them. CDR3 nucleotide sequence: TGTGCCAGCAGTTCCGGGTACGGCACTGAAGCTTTCTTT. Amino acid sequence: CASSSGYGTEAFF.

The chain couples TRBV28 to TRBJ2-7; TRBD2 matches at 13 bases. In germline, CDR1 is MDHEN, CDR2 SYDVKM. The junction had 6 bases not matched to a gene; V was cut back by 5 bases and J by 5 bases. This CDR3 has 15 amino acids. CDR3 in DNA: TGTGCCAGCAGTGAGACGGGACTAGCGGGGAACGAGCAGTACTTC. Amino acids: CASSETGLAGNEQYF. Variable domain in full (rest from reference TRBV28 and TRBJ2-7): DVKVTQSSRYLVKRTGEKVFLECVQDMDHENMFWYRQDPGLGLRLIYFSYDVKMKEKGDIPEGYSVSREKKERFSLILESASTNQTSMYLCASSETGLAGNEQYFGPGTRLTVT.

The CDR3 here is CAWGRGSGSPLHF. The CDR3 nucleotides read TGTGCCTGGGGTCGGGGTAGCGGTTCACCCCTCCACTTT. This chain joins TRBV30 and TRBJ1-6; D is undetermined. This CDR3 has 13 residues. Trimming left V 5 bases short and J 9 bases short, with 14 bases between. The V gene's germline CDR1 is GTSNPN and CDR2 SVGIG (reference sequence).

This chain connects TRBV6-6 to TRBJ1-2, with 9 bases aligning to TRBD1. The CDR3 sequence is 15 residues long. The germline gives CDR1 MNHNY, CDR2 SVGAGI (reference sequence). With V trimmed by 3 bases and J by 7 bases, 9 bases remained unmatched. The CDR3 is CASSYSPQGAFGYTF. As DNA, the CDR3 is TGTGCCAGCAGTTATTCCCCACAGGGGGCCTTTGGCTACACCTTC.

The chain recombines TRBV19 with TRBJ2-7; 7 bases agree with TRBD1. CDR1 and CDR2 (germline): LNHDA, SQIVND (reference sequence). CDR3 size: 13 residues. After removal of 4 bases from V and 6 bases from J, the junction contained 6 bases not matched to a gene. Here the CDR3 DNA reads TGTGCCAGTAGTACGACAGGGATGAGCGAGCAGTACTTC. Translation gives CASSTTGMSEQYF.